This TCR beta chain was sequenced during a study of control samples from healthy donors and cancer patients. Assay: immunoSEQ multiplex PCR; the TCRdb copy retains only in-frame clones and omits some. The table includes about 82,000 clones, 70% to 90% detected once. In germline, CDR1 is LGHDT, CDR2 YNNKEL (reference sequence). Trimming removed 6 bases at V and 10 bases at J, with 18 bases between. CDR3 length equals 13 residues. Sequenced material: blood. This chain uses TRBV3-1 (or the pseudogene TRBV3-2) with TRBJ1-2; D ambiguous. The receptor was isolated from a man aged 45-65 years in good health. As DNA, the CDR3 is TGTGCCAGCAGGCCAGAGTCTGGGCGGGACTACACCTTC. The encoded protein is CASRPESGRDYTF.